The 28 T cell receptor beta chains in this list originate from one sample, sequenced in a study of blood T cell repertoires in COVID-19. Repertoires were generated with immunoSEQ multiplex PCR, while TCRdb's copy carries only in-frame clones and drops some. Of 80,000 or so clones listed, around 80% are singletons. The sample taken for sequencing was peripheral blood. The receptors originated from a woman aged 65 to 85 with acute or convalescent COVID-19.

The genes are TRBV12-5 and TRBJ2-7; unclear D gene. V was clipped by 1 base and J by 0 bases, with 4 bases between them. The CDR3 extends over 13 amino acids. The germline V gene encodes CDR1 LGHNT and CDR2 FRNRAP. The CDR3 nucleotides are TGTGCTAGTGGTTTGGCCGTCTCCTACGAGCAGTACTTC. Translation gives CASGLAVSYEQYF.

This chain links TRBV4-1 with TRBJ1-5, with 7 positions matching TRBD1. The CDR3 covers 15 residues. Germline V gene data show CDR1 as MGHRA and CDR2 as YSYEKL. The trim removed 4 bases at V and 5 bases at J, leaving 8 bases unmatched. For the CDR3, the DNA is TGCGCCAGCAGCCGGAGCACAGGGGCCGATCAGCCCCAGCATTTT. It yields the protein CASSRSTGADQPQHF.

The J gene is TRBJ1-5, the V gene TRBV5-1; 9 bases fit TRBD1. Per the germline V gene, CDR1 is SGHRS and CDR2 is YFSETQ. The CDR3 is 16 residues long. Unmatched junction bases numbered 11, after V lost 4 bases and J lost 6 bases. The CDR3 protein is CASSEGTGSFGQPQHF. CDR3 coding DNA: TGCGCCAGCAGCGAAGGGACAGGGTCTTTTGGTCAGCCCCAGCATTTT. The variable domain in full, completed from reference TRBV5-1 and TRBJ1-5, reads KAGVTQTPRYLIKTRGQQVTLSCSPISGHRSVSWYQQTPGQGLQFLFEYFSETQRNKGNFPGRFSGRQFSNSRSEMNVSTLELGDSALYLCASSEGTGSFGQPQHFGDGTRLSIL.

The CDR3 sequence is CASSFPDREPGYTF. The DNA of the CDR3 is TGTGCCAGCAGTTTCCCGGACAGGGAGCCTGGCTACACCTTC. V is TRBV6-6 and J is TRBJ1-2, with 8 bases that match TRBD1. Per germline, CDR1 MNHNY and CDR2 SVGAGI (reference sequence). V trimming: 4 bases; J trimming: 7 bases; junction bases outside the gene matches: 8. The CDR3 loop spans 14 amino acids.

The J gene is TRBJ1-3, the V gene TRBV6-5; a weak D match, TRBD1 (6 bases). From germline, CDR1 is MNHEY and CDR2 SVGAGI. V lost 6 bases to trimming and J lost 0 bases, with 12 bases between them. The CDR3 is 15 residues long. CDR3 sequence: CASRGQGSSGNTIYF. In DNA form, the CDR3 reads TGTGCCAGCAGGGGGCAGGGGTCCTCTGGAAACACCATATATTTT.

The V and J genes are TRBV19 and TRBJ1-5, with TRBD1 matching 9 bases. Germline V gene data show CDR1 as LNHDA and CDR2 as SQIVND (reference sequence). After removal of 3 bases from V and 6 bases from J, the junction contained 6 bases not matched to a gene. CDR3 length: 15 residues. This chain's CDR3 is CASSITGGEGQPQHF. The CDR3 DNA sequence: TGTGCCAGTAGTATTACAGGGGGCGAGGGTCAGCCCCAGCATTTT. Full variable domain (outside the CDR3, taken from reference TRBV19 and TRBJ1-5): DGGITQSPKYLFRKEGQNVTLSCEQNLNHDAMYWYRQDPGQGLRLIYYSQIVNDFQKGDIAEGYSVSREKKESFPLTVTSAQKNPTAFYLCASSITGGEGQPQHFGDGTRLSIL.

This clone has just a few counts. The chain carries TRBV13 and TRBJ2-2; the D gene is possibly TRBD1 (5 bases). Trimming removed 5 bases at V and 2 bases at J, with 18 bases between. The germline CDR1 and CDR2 sequences are PRHDT and FYEKMQ (reference sequence). CDR3 size: 17 residues. CDR3 loop: CASSAYWGATNTGELFF. Written as DNA, the CDR3 is TGTGCCAGCAGCGCCTATTGGGGCGCCACAAACACCGGGGAGCTGTTTTTT.

The chain couples TRBV9 to TRBJ2-5, with TRBD2 matching over 10 bases. V trimming: 3 bases; J trimming: 1 base; junction bases outside the gene matches: 9. Germline lookup yields CDR1 SGDLS and CDR2 YYNGEE. The CDR3 runs to 17 residues. The CDR3 region has the DNA TGTGCCAGCAGCGCCCGCCTTAGCGGGAGGTTCCAAGAGACCCAGTACTTC. This gives the protein CASSARLSGRFQETQYF.

The chain carries TRBV28 and TRBJ2-7; D remains ambiguous. From germline, CDR1 is MDHEN and CDR2 SYDVKM. V was trimmed by 4 bases and J by 2 bases, leaving 3 bases between them. CDR3 size: 11 residues. CDR3 in amino acids: CASSSAYEQYF. CDR3 DNA: TGTGCCAGCAGTTCCGCCTACGAGCAGTACTTC.

The gene calls are TRBV4-1 and TRBJ1-3; TRBD1 agrees at 7 bases. Trimming removed 2 bases from V and 6 bases from J; junction bases left unmatched: 13. The CDR3 loop spans 17 amino acids. Germline loops: CDR1 MGHRA, CDR2 YSYEKL. The CDR3: CASSQITGWTGLNTIYF. CDR3 sequence (DNA): TGCGCCAGCAGCCAAATAACCGGTTGGACAGGATTAAACACCATATATTTT.

The rearrangement uses TRBV27 and TRBJ1-1; 8 bases align to TRBD1. The CDR3 covers 16 residues. The V and J ends lost 3 bases and 2 bases, in that order; junction bases with no gene match: 8. Germline lookup yields CDR1 MNHEY and CDR2 SMNVEV (reference sequence). In DNA, the CDR3 is TGTGCCAGCAGTTTGTATACGGGACAGGCTAACACTGAAGCTTTCTTT. Translated, it gives CASSLYTGQANTEAFF.

This clone was seen ten or more times. V and J are TRBV6-6 and TRBJ1-2, with 7 positions matching TRBD1. The CDR3 is 16 residues long. Germline CDR1 is MNHNY and CDR2 is SVGAGI (reference sequence). With V trimmed by 5 bases and J by 3 bases, 12 bases remained unmatched. In nucleotides, the CDR3 is TGTGCCAGCAGTCGACAGGGAAAAAGTAGCTACTATGGCTACACCTTC. It translates to CASSRQGKSSYYGYTF.

The chain combines TRBV18 with TRBJ2-7; 7 nucleotides line up with TRBD2. The CDR3 extends over 15 amino acids. Germline trimming cut 4 bases from V and 4 bases from J; bases unmatched to any gene: 10. The germline gives CDR1 KGHSH, CDR2 LQKENI. The CDR3 loop reads CASSLVGEGRYEQYF. The CDR3 DNA sequence: TGTGCCAGCTCACTCGTAGGGGAGGGGAGATACGAGCAGTACTTC.

V is TRBV7-9 and J is TRBJ1-1; 9 nucleotides line up with TRBD1. Per the germline V gene, CDR1 is SEHNR and CDR2 is FQNEAQ (reference sequence). The CDR3 runs to 17 residues. Trimming cost V 5 bases and J 5 bases; bases outside gene matches: 15. The CDR3 DNA reads TGTGCCAGCAGCCAAGGGGTGGGACAGGGTCCTAGAACTGAAGCTTTCTTT. Protein product: CASSQGVGQGPRTEAFF.

V gene TRBV30 combines with J gene TRBJ1-5; D not certain. The germline V gene has CDR1 GTSNPN and CDR2 SVGIG (reference sequence). V gave up 0 bases and J gave up 4 bases, with 10 bases separating them. CDR3 length equals 14 residues. CDR3 region: CAWSVTAANQPQHF. CDR3 sequence (DNA): TGTGCCTGGAGTGTAACGGCAGCGAATCAGCCCCAGCATTTT.

The chain recombines TRBV10-1 with TRBJ2-2, with D perhaps TRBD1 (6 bases). The CDR3 is 16 residues long. Germline V CDR1 and CDR2: WNHNN, SYGVQD (reference sequence). Trimming left V 3 bases short and J 1 base short, with 12 bases between. As DNA, the CDR3 is TGCGCCAGCAGTGAAATGGCAGGGGTGAACACCGGGGAGCTGTTTTTT. This encodes CASSEMAGVNTGELFF.

The genes are TRBV12-3 or TRBV12-4 and TRBJ2-1, with D unresolved. This CDR3 region has 13 residues. The V end lost 3 bases, the J end lost 4 bases, and 7 bases lay between the germline ends. The CDR3 sequence: CASSFLRYNEQFF. Written as DNA, the CDR3 is TGTGCCAGCAGTTTTCTTAGATACAATGAGCAGTTCTTC.

The J gene is TRBJ1-1, the V gene TRBV5-4; D is possibly TRBD1 (6 bases). V lost 4 bases to trimming and J lost 0 bases, with 13 bases between them. In germline, CDR1 is SGHNT, CDR2 YYREEE (reference sequence). The length of the CDR3 is 15 residues. The chain's CDR3 is CASSTPTGMNTEAFF. The CDR3 nucleotides read TGTGCCAGCAGCACGCCCACAGGGATGAACACTGAAGCTTTCTTT.

The chain uses TRBV6-1 and TRBJ2-7; D not certain. The CDR3 runs to 14 residues. The germline V gene encodes CDR1 MNHNS and CDR2 SASEGT. Trimming left V 0 bases short and J 5 bases short, with 11 bases between. The CDR3 here is CASSEAYLRNEQYF. CDR3 bases: TGTGCCAGCAGTGAAGCCTACCTCCGTAACGAGCAGTACTTC.

The chain has TRBV20-1 and TRBJ1-2; D not certain. The V end was cut by 5 bases, the J end by 3 bases, with 7 bases between. CDR1 is DFQATT, CDR2 SNEGSKA, per germline (reference sequence). The CDR3 is made up of 11 amino acids. The CDR3 here is CSAPDYYGYTF. The CDR3 nucleotides are TGCAGTGCTCCCGACTACTATGGCTACACCTTC.

This rearrangement joins TRBV6-6 to TRBJ1-5; 9 bases match TRBD1. The ends lost 8 bases at V and 1 base at J; junction bases unmatched: 6. This CDR3 has 15 residues. Germline CDR1 reads MNHNY; CDR2 reads SVGAGI (reference sequence). The CDR3 reads CASLLGQGSNQPQHF. For the CDR3, the DNA is TGTGCCAGCCTCCTGGGACAGGGCAGCAATCAGCCCCAGCATTTT.

The chain joins TRBV5-4 to TRBJ2-1; 12 nucleotides match TRBD2. Unmatched junction bases numbered 8, after V lost 4 bases and J lost 3 bases. The CDR3 runs to 17 residues. CDR1 SGHNT and CDR2 YYREEE come from the germline V gene (reference sequence). CDR3 DNA sequence: TGTGCCAGCAGCCAGACTAGCGGGAGTTGGAACTACAATGAGCAGTTCTTC. This codes for CASSQTSGSWNYNEQFF.

The chain is built from TRBV3-1 (or the pseudogene TRBV3-2) and TRBJ2-7; no firm D call. The V gene lost 1 base and the J gene lost 3 bases, with 13 bases spanning the gap. The CDR3 runs to 15 residues. Looked up from germline, CDR1 is LGHDT and CDR2 is YNNKEL (reference sequence). CDR3 loop: CASSQALSRIYEQYF. Written as DNA, the CDR3 is TGTGCCAGCAGCCAAGCTCTTAGCCGAATCTACGAGCAGTACTTC.

The chain recombines TRBV19 with TRBJ2-3, with D maybe TRBD1 (5 bases). CDR3 size: 18 residues. Trimming left V 5 bases short and J 6 bases short, with 27 bases between. Germline V gene lookup returns CDR1 LNHDA and CDR2 SQIVND (reference sequence). CDR3 in amino acids: CASSRTRDLLSFIDTQYF. In nucleotides, the CDR3 is TGTGCCAGTAGTCGGACACGCGACCTTCTATCTTTCATCGATACGCAGTATTTT.

The rearrangement joins TRBV9 to TRBJ1-5; possibly TRBD1 for D (6 bases). Trimming left V 0 bases short and J 6 bases short, with 25 bases between. Germline V gene sequence: CDR1 SGDLS, CDR2 YYNGEE. The CDR3 has 19 amino acids. CDR3 protein: CASSVGPGIQGGVVQPQHF. The CDR3 DNA reads TGTGCCAGCAGCGTAGGGCCCGGAATCCAAGGGGGGGTTGTTCAGCCCCAGCATTTT.

The rearrangement links TRBV6-5 to TRBJ2-3, with TRBD1 matching 9 bases. Germline CDR1 MNHEY, CDR2 SVGAGI. Trimming cost V 5 bases and J 0 bases; bases outside gene matches: 3. The CDR3 runs to 15 residues. The CDR3 nucleotides are TGTGCCAGCAGTACGGGACAGGGTAGCACAGATACGCAGTATTTT. Its protein is CASSTGQGSTDTQYF.

The V call is TRBV4-1, the J call TRBJ2-3; D may be TRBD1 (6 bases). The CDR3 spans 16 residues. V dropped 4 bases and J dropped 0 bases, with 14 bases sitting between them. The germline CDR1 and CDR2 sequences are MGHRA and YSYEKL. The CDR3 loop reads CASSPQGNPSTDTQYF. As DNA, the CDR3 is TGCGCCAGCAGCCCGCAGGGGAACCCAAGCACAGATACGCAGTATTTT.

The V and J genes are TRBV5-1 and TRBJ2-2; tentative D call: TRBD1 (5 bases). The germline gives CDR1 SGHRS, CDR2 YFSETQ. With 5 bases removed from V and 7 bases from J, the gap between germline ends came to 18 bases. The CDR3 is made up of 15 amino acids. The CDR3, as DNA: TGCGCCAGCAGTTTTGACAGTAGGGTTAGCGGGGAGCTGTTTTTT. Amino acid sequence: CASSFDSRVSGELFF.